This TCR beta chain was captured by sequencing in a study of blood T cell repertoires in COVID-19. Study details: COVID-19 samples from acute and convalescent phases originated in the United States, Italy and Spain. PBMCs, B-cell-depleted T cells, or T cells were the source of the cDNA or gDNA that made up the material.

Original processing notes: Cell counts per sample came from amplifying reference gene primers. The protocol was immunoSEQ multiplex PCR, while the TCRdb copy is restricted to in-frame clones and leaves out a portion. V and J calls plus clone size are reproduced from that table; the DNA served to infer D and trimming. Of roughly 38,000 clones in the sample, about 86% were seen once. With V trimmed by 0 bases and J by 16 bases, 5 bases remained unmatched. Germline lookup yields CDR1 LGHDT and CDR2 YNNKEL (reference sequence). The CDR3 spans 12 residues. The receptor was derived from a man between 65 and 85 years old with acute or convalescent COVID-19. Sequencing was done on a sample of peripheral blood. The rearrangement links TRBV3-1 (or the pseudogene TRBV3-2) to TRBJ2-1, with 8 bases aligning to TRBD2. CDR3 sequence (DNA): TGTGCCAGCAGCCAAGAAAGGACTAGCTATTTCTTC. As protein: CASSQERTSYFF.